What follows describes a single T cell receptor (beta chain). Antigen specificity is unknown. The assay was immunoSEQ multiplex PCR, and TCRdb's table has in-frame clones only and misses some. Counted here are 100,000 to 120,000 clones, roughly 95% occurring once; the ten biggest clones make up around 0.55%. This record comes from a study of graft-versus-host responses after intestinal transplantation. Overall study: Grafts were multivisceral, liver-intestinal, or isolated intestinal. The study, taken as a whole, reports: Clonal ratios of graft-versus-host to host-versus-graft in allografts were high for patients exhibiting graft-donor T cell macrochimerism.

V was clipped by 10 bases and J by 2 bases; unmatched bases: 11. The CDR3 spans 17 residues. Germline loops: CDR1 SNHLY, CDR2 FYNNEI. Source: unstimulated CD8+ T cells sorted from spleen or lymph node cells, taken before intestinal transplant. This receptor was obtained from a human donor who received an intestinal transplant. This chain joins TRBV2 and TRBJ2-1; 13 nucleotides line up with TRBD2. CDR3 nucleotides: TGTGCCACGGGACTAGCGGGAACTACAGCCCCCTACAATGAGCAGTTCTTC. Translated: CATGLAGTTAPYNEQFF.